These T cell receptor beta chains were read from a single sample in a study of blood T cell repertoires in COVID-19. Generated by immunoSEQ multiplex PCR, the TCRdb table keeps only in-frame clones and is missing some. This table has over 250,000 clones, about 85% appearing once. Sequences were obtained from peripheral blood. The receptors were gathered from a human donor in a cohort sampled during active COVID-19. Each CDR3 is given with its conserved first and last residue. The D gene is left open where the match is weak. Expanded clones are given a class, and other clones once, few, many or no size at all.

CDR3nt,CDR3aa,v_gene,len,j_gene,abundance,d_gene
TGTGCCAGCTCACCCGCGGGACTAGCGGACTACAATGAGCAGTTCTTC,CASSPAGLADYNEQFF,TRBV18,16,TRBJ2-1,NA,TRBD2
TGCGCCAGCAGCCTGGTCTGGGGGACTACGGAGACCCAGTACTTC,CASSLVWGTTETQYF,TRBV4-3,15,TRBJ2-5,NA,TRBD2
TGCGCCAGCAGCCAAGAAGGGAGCAAATCCTCCTACGAGCAGTACTTC,CASSQEGSKSSYEQYF,TRBV4-1,16,TRBJ2-7,NA,NA
TGTGCCAGCAGTTTAGATGCAACAGGCTGGGGTGGCTACACCTTC,CASSLDATGWGGYTF,TRBV27,15,TRBJ1-2,NA,NA
TGTGCCACCAGCCGAAGGACAGGCGGGGGGCAGCCCCAGCATTTT,CATSRRTGGGQPQHF,TRBV15,15,TRBJ1-5,NA,TRBD1
TGTGCCAGCAGTTTACCATCGCAGGCGGGATCACCCCTCCACTTT,CASSLPSQAGSPLHF,TRBV28,15,TRBJ1-6,NA,NA
TGCGCCAGCAGCCCCCAAGCGGGTCGAACCGGAGATACGCAGTATTTT,CASSPQAGRTGDTQYF,TRBV5-1,16,TRBJ2-3,NA,NA
TGTGCCAGTGGGGGCTTTGGGGCCAACGTCCTGACTTTC,CASGGFGANVLTF,TRBV6-5,13,TRBJ2-6,NA,NA
TGTGCCAGCAGCTTTGACTCAACTGGGGAGACCCAGTACTTC,CASSFDSTGETQYF,TRBV7-9,14,TRBJ2-5,NA,NA
TGTGCCAGCAGTTCGGGGGGACGGGGCTACACCTTC,CASSSGGRGYTF,TRBV27,12,TRBJ1-2,NA,NA
TGTGCCAGCAGCCAAGGTTTGATAGGGACACATCCTAACTATGGCTACACCTTC,CASSQGLIGTHPNYGYTF,TRBV3-1/TRBV3-2,18,TRBJ1-2,NA,NA
TGTGCTAGTGGTTTAGGAGGAGTCCTGGGCGAAGCTTTCTTT,CASGLGGVLGEAFF,TRBV12-5,14,TRBJ1-1,once,NA
TGTGCCACAACTAGCGGGAGACCCTACGAGCAGTACTTC,CATTSGRPYEQYF,TRBV10-3,13,TRBJ2-7,NA,TRBD2
TGTGCCACCAGCAGAGCCGGGGTCAGTGGCTCACCCCTCCACTTT,CATSRAGVSGSPLHF,TRBV15,15,TRBJ1-6,NA,NA
TGTGCTAGTGGTTTGTCAGGCGGGAATACGCAGTATTTT,CASGLSGGNTQYF,TRBV12-5,13,TRBJ2-3,NA,NA
TGTGCCAGCAGTCCCCGGGGGAGCTACTATGGCTACACCTTC,CASSPRGSYYGYTF,TRBV27,14,TRBJ1-2,NA,NA
TGTGCCAGCAGTTACAGCGGGGCCTCCTACAATGAGCAGTTCTTC,CASSYSGASYNEQFF,TRBV6-5,15,TRBJ2-1,NA,TRBD2
TGTGCCAGCAGTTCCGCCGGACAGACAGGTGGCTACACCTTC,CASSSAGQTGGYTF,TRBV6-1,14,TRBJ1-2,NA,NA
TGTGCCAGCAGTGATCCGGTAGCCAAAAACATTCAGTACTTC,CASSDPVAKNIQYF,TRBV25-1,14,TRBJ2-4,NA,NA
TGTGCCAGCTCACCGACAGGGGGCTCCTTGGTGCGGGGCTACACCTTC,CASSPTGGSLVRGYTF,TRBV18,16,TRBJ1-2,NA,TRBD1
TGTGCCAGCAGCGTAGGAGGAGGGCCTATCGATGAGCAGTTCTTC,CASSVGGGPIDEQFF,TRBV9,15,TRBJ2-1,once,NA
TGTGCCAGCAGGTCACCTTCCGGGACTCTAAATGAGCAGTTCTTC,CASRSPSGTLNEQFF,TRBV6-5,15,TRBJ2-1,NA,NA
TGCGCCAGCAGCCAAGGTTCTAGGACAGGCTATGGCTACACCTTC,CASSQGSRTGYGYTF,TRBV4-3,15,TRBJ1-2,NA,TRBD1
TGCAGCGAATCACTAGCGCCAAGCTCCTACGAGCAGTACTTC,CSESLAPSSYEQYF,TRBV29-1,14,TRBJ2-7,NA,TRBD2
TGTGCCAGCAGCCTTACGGCCGCCTCGGGAGATACGCAGTATTTT,CASSLTAASGDTQYF,TRBV7-9,15,TRBJ2-3,many,NA
TGTGCCAGCACCAGGGGGCAGGGGACTGGCTACACCTTC,CASTRGQGTGYTF,TRBV27,13,TRBJ1-2,NA,TRBD1
TGTGCCAGCAGTTTAGGGGGCAGTGCGGGCGAGCAGTACTTC,CASSLGGSAGEQYF,TRBV27,14,TRBJ2-7,once,NA
TGTGCCAGCAGCTCTACCCTCGGACAGATCGACTCCTACGAGCAGTACTTC,CASSSTLGQIDSYEQYF,TRBV7-3,17,TRBJ2-7,NA,NA
TGTGCCAGCAGCGCTTTGGGACAGGGGGTTACCGGGGAGCTGTTTTTT,CASSALGQGVTGELFF,TRBV2,16,TRBJ2-2,NA,TRBD1
TGTGCCAGCAGTCCCACGGACAGGAGACCCTACGAGCAGTACTTC,CASSPTDRRPYEQYF,TRBV28,15,TRBJ2-7,NA,TRBD1
TGCGCCAGCAGTGAGAGAGAAGGGGACTGCTACGAGCAGTACTTC,CASSEREGDCYEQYF,TRBV10-1,15,TRBJ2-7,once,NA
TGTGCCAGCGCCGCGGGAGGCGGGCCTCGGGATGAGCAGTTCTTC,CASAAGGGPRDEQFF,TRBV6-5,15,TRBJ2-1,NA,TRBD2
TGTGCCAGCAAGAGGACAGGGAACACTGAAGCTTTCTTT,CASKRTGNTEAFF,TRBV6-5,13,TRBJ1-1,NA,TRBD1
TGTGCCAGCAGCACCGGGACAGGTTGGGATGAGCAGTTCTTC,CASSTGTGWDEQFF,TRBV5-4,14,TRBJ2-1,NA,TRBD1
TGTGCCAGCAGCTCGACAGGCGACTCTGGAAACACCATATATTTT,CASSSTGDSGNTIYF,TRBV3-1/TRBV3-2,15,TRBJ1-3,NA,NA
TGTGCCAGCAGTTTTCGGCGGGCCTACGAGCAGTACTTC,CASSFRRAYEQYF,TRBV27,13,TRBJ2-7,NA,NA
TGTGCCACCAGTGATTACCGAAGGGGGCAGTACTTC,CATSDYRRGQYF,TRBV24-1,12,TRBJ2-7,NA,NA
TGCGCCAGCAGCTTGTTAGAGCGGTTCGAGCAGTTCTTC,CASSLLERFEQFF,TRBV5-1,13,TRBJ2-1,few,NA
TGCGCCAGCAGCCAAGCCAGGTACCAAGAGACCCAGTACTTC,CASSQARYQETQYF,TRBV4-1,14,TRBJ2-5,NA,NA
TGTGCCAGCAGCCAAGAGGCCACCGTAGGAAACACCATATATTTT,CASSQEATVGNTIYF,TRBV3-1/TRBV3-2,15,TRBJ1-3,few,NA
TGTGCCACCCCAAACAGGGGCTCTAATCAGCCCCAGCATTTT,CATPNRGSNQPQHF,TRBV10-3,14,TRBJ1-5,NA,TRBD1
TGCAGTGCTAGTCGGGGGGTCGGAGGAAACACCATATATTTT,CSASRGVGGNTIYF,TRBV20-1,14,TRBJ1-3,NA,NA
TGTGCCAGCGAACTAGCCTCCGAGCAGTACTTC,CASELASEQYF,TRBV18,11,TRBJ2-7,NA,NA
TGTGCCAGTAGTATTTTCCTAGCGGGAATTTCCTACAATGAGCAGTTCTTC,CASSIFLAGISYNEQFF,TRBV19,17,TRBJ2-1,NA,TRBD2
TGTGCCAGCAGCCAAGTCGATGAGCAGTTCTTC,CASSQVDEQFF,TRBV3-1/TRBV3-2,11,TRBJ2-1,NA,NA
TGTGCCAGCAGTTTATTGGCGGGAGGAACAGATACGCAGTATTTT,CASSLLAGGTDTQYF,TRBV28,15,TRBJ2-3,NA,TRBD2
TGTGCCAGCAGCGTACTAGCGGGAGGGAGGAATGAGCAGTTCTTC,CASSVLAGGRNEQFF,TRBV7-9,15,TRBJ2-1,NA,TRBD2
TGTGCCAGCAGTTCACTAGCGTCCCCCTCCTACAATGAGCAGTTCTTC,CASSSLASPSYNEQFF,TRBV27,16,TRBJ2-1,NA,TRBD2
TGCGCCAGCAGTCGAATCATAACAGAAGACTATGGCTACACCTTC,CASSRIITEDYGYTF,TRBV23-1,15,TRBJ1-2,once,NA
TGTGCCAGCAGCCAAGAATACAATCAGCCCCAGCATTTT,CASSQEYNQPQHF,TRBV3-1/TRBV3-2,13,TRBJ1-5,NA,NA
TGTGCCAGCAGCTTAGGTATTAGCTTTGATGAGCAGTTCTTC,CASSLGISFDEQFF,TRBV7-2,14,TRBJ2-1,NA,NA
TGTGCCAGCAGTACGGGGAATCAGCCCCAGCATTTT,CASSTGNQPQHF,TRBV6-5,12,TRBJ1-5,once,NA
TGTGCCAGTAGTATTCGGAGCGGGAGTGGGGGGAGCACAGATACGCAGTATTTT,CASSIRSGSGGSTDTQYF,TRBV19,18,TRBJ2-3,NA,TRBD2
TGTGCCAGTAGCCCCGGAGCGTTTAGGAACTATGGCTACACCTTC,CASSPGAFRNYGYTF,TRBV19,15,TRBJ1-2,NA,NA
TGTGCCACCAGCAGAGGAGGTGCCGCTGGGGCCAACGTCCTGACTTTC,CATSRGGAAGANVLTF,TRBV15,16,TRBJ2-6,NA,NA
TGCGCCAGCAGCTTTACGGCGGGAGGGTTGAACGCCGGGGAGCTGTTTTTT,CASSFTAGGLNAGELFF,TRBV5-1,17,TRBJ2-2,NA,TRBD2
TGTGCCAGCAGTATGAGCCTCTATGGCTACACCTTC,CASSMSLYGYTF,TRBV6-2/TRBV6-3,12,TRBJ1-2,NA,NA
TGTGCCAGCACCATGGGTGGGGGGACTGAAGCTTTCTTT,CASTMGGGTEAFF,TRBV28,13,TRBJ1-1,NA,NA
TGTGCCAGCAGCTCAGGACAGAGGGCTGAAGCTTTCTTT,CASSSGQRAEAFF,TRBV7-8,13,TRBJ1-1,NA,NA